This T cell receptor beta chain was recorded in a study of blood T cell repertoires in COVID-19. Study context: Acute and convalescent COVID-19 samples came from the United States, Italy and Spain. PBMCs, B-cell-depleted T cells, or T cells were the source of the cDNA or gDNA that made up the material.

As originally analysed: Amplification from reference gene primers served as the basis for estimated nucleated cell counts. TCRdb's copy holds only in-frame clones and misses some; the assay was immunoSEQ multiplex PCR. That table furnishes V, J and clone size, whereas the DNA furnished D and trimming. This table has 100,000 or so clones, about 85% appearing once. The CDR3 is made up of 13 amino acids. Germline CDR1 is MNHEY and CDR2 is SMNVEV (reference sequence). V was trimmed by 8 bases and J by 0 bases, leaving 11 bases between them. The source of this sequence is an older woman with active or convalescent COVID-19. The gene calls are TRBV27 and TRBJ2-7; D is possibly TRBD2 (6 bases). Sample: peripheral blood. This chain's CDR3 is CASRRENSYEQYF. The CDR3, as DNA: TGTGCCAGCCGGAGGGAGAACTCCTACGAGCAGTACTTC.